This entry describes one T cell receptor (beta chain). One end of the junction is discordant with germline, which a read error may explain. CDR1 is MNHNS, CDR2 SASEGT, per germline. This CDR3 is 13 amino acids long. PBMCs were obtained from under 13 ml fresh peripheral blood. The CDR3 regions of TCR beta were amplified from RNA transcripts. When the TCR CDR3 underwent first-round RT-PCR, the HTBI primer set was used. TCRdb reprocessed the multiplex PCR reads via MiXCR and lists one record per CDR3 protein. There are more than 150,000 distinct CDR3 sequences in the sample; approximately 15% occur only once, and about 29% lies in the top ten. This entry belongs to a study of T cells in Graves' hyperthyroidism and ophthalmopathy.

The chain joins TRBV6-1 to TRBJ1-6; possible D gene TRBD1, 6 bases. The origin of this receptor is a woman aged 50 to 60 with Graves' hyperthyroidism. Sequences were obtained from blood. CDR3 DNA: TGTGCCAGCAGTGTCCAAATCGCCGGGACACCTTACTTT. Translation gives CASSVQIAGTPYF.